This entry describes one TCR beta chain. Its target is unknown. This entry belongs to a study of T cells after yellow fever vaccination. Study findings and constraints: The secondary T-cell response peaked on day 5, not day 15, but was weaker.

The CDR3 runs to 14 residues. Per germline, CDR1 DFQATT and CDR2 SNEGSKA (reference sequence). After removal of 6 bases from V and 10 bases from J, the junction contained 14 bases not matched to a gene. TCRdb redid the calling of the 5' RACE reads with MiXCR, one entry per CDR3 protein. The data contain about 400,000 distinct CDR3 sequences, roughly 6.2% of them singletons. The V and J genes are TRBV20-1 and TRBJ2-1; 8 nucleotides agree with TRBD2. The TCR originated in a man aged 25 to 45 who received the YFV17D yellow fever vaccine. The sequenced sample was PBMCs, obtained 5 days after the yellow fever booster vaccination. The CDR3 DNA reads TGCAGTGCCACCCCGCCGGGACTAGGAGGGGAGCAGTTCTTC. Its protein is CSATPPGLGGEQFF.